The present T cell receptor (beta chain) was sequenced within a study of blood T cells in healthy people across ages. General observations from the study: More naive CD4+ cells and higher diversity marked long-lived donors relative to aged donors. Naive T cell percentage showed a strong correlation with TCR beta diversity. Older individuals had lower TCR beta diversity per million T cells (the decline was roughly linear).

Using a J-beta primer mix together with a sample-barcoded 5' primer, a second PCR was run for roughly 6 to 12 cycles. MiXCR, applied by TCRdb to the 5' RACE reads, yields one record per CDR3 protein. Among some 1.4 million distinct CDR3 sequences, 35% to 45% were seen once, and the ten largest hold roughly 7.9%. This clonotype was observed a handful of times. Its antigen is undetermined. The CDR3 is 14 residues long. Germline CDR1 SNHLY, CDR2 FYNNEI. Germline trimming cut 8 bases from V and 2 bases from J; bases unmatched to any gene: 7. Input material: blood. This chain uses TRBV2 with TRBJ2-3, with 7 bases matching TRBD2. The receptor was derived from a woman younger than 35 in good health. CDR3 amino acids: CASPSGGVTDTQYF. The CDR3 coding sequence is TGTGCCAGCCCTAGCGGAGGGGTCACAGATACGCAGTATTTT.